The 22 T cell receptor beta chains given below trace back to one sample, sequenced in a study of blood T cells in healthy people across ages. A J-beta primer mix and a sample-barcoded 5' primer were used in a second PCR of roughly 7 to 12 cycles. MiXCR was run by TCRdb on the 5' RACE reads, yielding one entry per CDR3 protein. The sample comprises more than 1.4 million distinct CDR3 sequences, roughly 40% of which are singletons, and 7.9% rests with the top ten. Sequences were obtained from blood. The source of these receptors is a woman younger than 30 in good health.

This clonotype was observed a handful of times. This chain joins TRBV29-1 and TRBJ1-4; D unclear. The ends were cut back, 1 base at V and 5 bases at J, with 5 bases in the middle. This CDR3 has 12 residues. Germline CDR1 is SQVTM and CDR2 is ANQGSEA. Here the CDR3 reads CSVEGRNEKLFF. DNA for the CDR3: TGCAGCGTTGAAGGGCGAAATGAAAAACTGTTTTTT.

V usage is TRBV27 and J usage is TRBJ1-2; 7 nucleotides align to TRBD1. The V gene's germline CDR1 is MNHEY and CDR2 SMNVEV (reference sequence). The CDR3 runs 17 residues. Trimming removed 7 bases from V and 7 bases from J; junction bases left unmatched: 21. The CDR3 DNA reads TGTGCCAGCACCCCTTCACCGACAGGGCCGACCGGCATTGGCTACACCTTC. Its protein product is CASTPSPTGPTGIGYTF.

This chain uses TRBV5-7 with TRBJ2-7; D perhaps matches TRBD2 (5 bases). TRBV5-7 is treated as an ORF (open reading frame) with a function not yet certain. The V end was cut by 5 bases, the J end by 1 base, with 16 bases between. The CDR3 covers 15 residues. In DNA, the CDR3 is TGTGCCAGCAGGCCGGACCGACCGGGATCCTACGAGCAGTACTTC. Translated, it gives CASRPDRPGSYEQYF.

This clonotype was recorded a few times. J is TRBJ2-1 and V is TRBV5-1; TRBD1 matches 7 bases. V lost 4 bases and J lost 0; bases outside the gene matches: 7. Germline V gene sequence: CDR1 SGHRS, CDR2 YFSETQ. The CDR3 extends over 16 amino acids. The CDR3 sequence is CASSPGQTSSYNEQFF. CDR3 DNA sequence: TGCGCCAGCAGCCCGGGACAGACGAGCTCCTACAATGAGCAGTTCTTC.

CDR3 DNA sequence: TGCAGTGCTAGAGATGGGGGGCTAGAGACCAAGTACTTC. Translated: CSARDGGLETKYF. The chain carries TRBV20-1 and TRBJ2-7; D is perhaps TRBD1 or TRBD2 (6 bases each). The V and J ends lost 0 bases and 11 bases respectively, with 17 bases between them. CDR1 DFQATT and CDR2 SNEGSKA come from the germline V gene (reference sequence). The CDR3 length is 13 residues.

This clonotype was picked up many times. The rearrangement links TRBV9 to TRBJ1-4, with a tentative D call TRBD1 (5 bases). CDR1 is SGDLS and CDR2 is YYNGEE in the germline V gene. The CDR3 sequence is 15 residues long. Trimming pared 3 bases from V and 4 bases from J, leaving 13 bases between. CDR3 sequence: CASSAAGANNEKLFF. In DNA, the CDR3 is TGTGCCAGCAGCGCGGCCGGGGCGAATAATGAAAAACTGTTTTTT.

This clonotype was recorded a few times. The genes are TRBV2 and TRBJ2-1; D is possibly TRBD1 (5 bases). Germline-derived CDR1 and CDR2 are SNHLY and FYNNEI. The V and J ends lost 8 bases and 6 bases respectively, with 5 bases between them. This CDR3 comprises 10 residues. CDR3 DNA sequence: TGTGCCAGCGGGGCCAATGAGCAGTTCTTC. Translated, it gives CASGANEQFF.

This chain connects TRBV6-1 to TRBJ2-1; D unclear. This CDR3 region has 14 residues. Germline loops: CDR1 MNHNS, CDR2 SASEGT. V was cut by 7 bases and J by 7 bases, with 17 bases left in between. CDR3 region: CASTSLRDLNEQFF. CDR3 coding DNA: TGTGCCAGCACCAGCCTCCGAGACCTAAATGAGCAGTTCTTC.

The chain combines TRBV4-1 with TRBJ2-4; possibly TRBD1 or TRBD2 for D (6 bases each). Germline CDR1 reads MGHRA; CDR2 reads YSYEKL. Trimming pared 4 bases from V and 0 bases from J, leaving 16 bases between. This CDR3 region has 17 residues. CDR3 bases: TGCGCCAGCAGCCCCCCCGGGGGCACCCTAGCCAAAAACATTCAGTACTTC. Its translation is CASSPPGGTLAKNIQYF.

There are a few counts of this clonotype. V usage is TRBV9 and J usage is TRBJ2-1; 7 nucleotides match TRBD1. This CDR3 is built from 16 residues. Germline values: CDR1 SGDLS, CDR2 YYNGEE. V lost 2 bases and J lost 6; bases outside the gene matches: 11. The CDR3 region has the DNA TGTGCCAGCAGCGTTGGGGCAGGGGGATGGGGCAATGAGCAGTTCTTC. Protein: CASSVGAGGWGNEQFF.

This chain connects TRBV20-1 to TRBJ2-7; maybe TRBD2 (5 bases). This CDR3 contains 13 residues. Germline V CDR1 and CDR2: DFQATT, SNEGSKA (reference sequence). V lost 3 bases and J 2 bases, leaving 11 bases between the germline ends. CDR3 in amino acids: CSASRAEPYEQYF. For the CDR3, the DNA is TGCAGTGCTAGTCGAGCGGAACCCTACGAGCAGTACTTC.

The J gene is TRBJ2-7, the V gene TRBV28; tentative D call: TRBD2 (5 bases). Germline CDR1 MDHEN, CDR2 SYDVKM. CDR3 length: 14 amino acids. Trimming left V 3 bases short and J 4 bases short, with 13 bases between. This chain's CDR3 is CASSFEGFGYEQYF. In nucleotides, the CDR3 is TGTGCCAGCAGTTTCGAGGGATTCGGGTACGAGCAGTACTTC.

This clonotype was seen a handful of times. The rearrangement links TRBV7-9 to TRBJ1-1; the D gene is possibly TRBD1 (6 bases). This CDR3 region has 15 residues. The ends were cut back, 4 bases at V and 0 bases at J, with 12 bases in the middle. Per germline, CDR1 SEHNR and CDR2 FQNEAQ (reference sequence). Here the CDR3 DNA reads TGTGCCAGCAGCTCCGGAGACAGGTTGAACACTGAAGCTTTCTTT. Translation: CASSSGDRLNTEAFF.

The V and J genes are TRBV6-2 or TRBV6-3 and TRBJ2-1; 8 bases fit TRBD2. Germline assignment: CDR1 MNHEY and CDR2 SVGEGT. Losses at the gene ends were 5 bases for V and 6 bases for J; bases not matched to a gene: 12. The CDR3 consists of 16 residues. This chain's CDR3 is CASSQPAGGRGNEQFF. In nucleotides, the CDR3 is TGTGCCAGCAGTCAACCGGCGGGAGGACGGGGCAATGAGCAGTTCTTC.

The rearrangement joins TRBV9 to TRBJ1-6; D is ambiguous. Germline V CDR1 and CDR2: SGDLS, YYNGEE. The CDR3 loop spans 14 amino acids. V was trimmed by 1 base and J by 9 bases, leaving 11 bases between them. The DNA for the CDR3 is TGTGCCAGCAGCGTAAGAGACGTAGGTTCACCCCTCCACTTT. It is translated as CASSVRDVGSPLHF.

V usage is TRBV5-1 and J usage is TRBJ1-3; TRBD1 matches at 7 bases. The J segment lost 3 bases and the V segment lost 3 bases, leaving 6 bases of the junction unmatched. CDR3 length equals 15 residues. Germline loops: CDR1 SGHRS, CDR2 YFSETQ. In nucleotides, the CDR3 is TGCGCCAGCAGCTCCGGACAGGAGATTGGAAACACCATATATTTT. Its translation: CASSSGQEIGNTIYF.

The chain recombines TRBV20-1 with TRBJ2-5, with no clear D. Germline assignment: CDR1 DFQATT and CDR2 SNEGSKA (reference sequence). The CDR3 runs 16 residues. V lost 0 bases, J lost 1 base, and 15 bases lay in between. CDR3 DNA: TGCAGTGCTAGAGATCGACTCGAACTCATCCAAGAGACCCAGTACTTC. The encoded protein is CSARDRLELIQETQYF.

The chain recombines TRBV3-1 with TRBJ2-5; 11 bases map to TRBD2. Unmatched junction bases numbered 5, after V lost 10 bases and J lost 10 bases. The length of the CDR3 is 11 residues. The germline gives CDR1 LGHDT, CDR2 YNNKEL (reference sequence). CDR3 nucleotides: TGTGCCACCTTGACTAGCGGGAACCAGTACTTC. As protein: CATLTSGNQYF.

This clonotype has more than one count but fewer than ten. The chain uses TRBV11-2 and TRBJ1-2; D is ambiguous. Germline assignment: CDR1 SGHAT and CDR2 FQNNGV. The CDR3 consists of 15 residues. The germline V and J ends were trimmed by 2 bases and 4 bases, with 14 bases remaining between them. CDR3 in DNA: TGTGCCAGCAGCTTAATGGCAATCGAGAGCTATGGCTACACCTTC. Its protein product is CASSLMAIESYGYTF.

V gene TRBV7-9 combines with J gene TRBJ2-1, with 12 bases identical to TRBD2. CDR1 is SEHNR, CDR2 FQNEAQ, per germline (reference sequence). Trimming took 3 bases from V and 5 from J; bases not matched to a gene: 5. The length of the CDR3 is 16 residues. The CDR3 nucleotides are TGTGCCAGCAGCTTCCCACTAGCGGGAGGCCACAATGAGCAGTTCTTC. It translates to CASSFPLAGGHNEQFF.

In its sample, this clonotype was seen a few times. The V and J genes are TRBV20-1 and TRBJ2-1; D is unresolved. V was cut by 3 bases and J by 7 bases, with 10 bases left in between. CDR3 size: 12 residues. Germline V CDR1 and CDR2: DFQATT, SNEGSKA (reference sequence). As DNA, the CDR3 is TGCAGTGCTAGGGGATCTTGGAATGAGCAGTTCTTC. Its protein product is CSARGSWNEQFF.

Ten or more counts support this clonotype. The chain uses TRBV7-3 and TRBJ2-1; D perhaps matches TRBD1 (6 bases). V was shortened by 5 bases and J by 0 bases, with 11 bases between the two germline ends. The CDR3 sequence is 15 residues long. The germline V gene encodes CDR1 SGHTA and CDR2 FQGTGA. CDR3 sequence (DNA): TGTGCCAGCAGCGGGGGCCTCAGCTCCTACAATGAGCAGTTCTTC. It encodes CASSGGLSSYNEQFF.